This entry features one TCR beta chain sequence. The antigen is unknown. The entry originates in a study of post-analysis software for immune sequencing data. About the research overall: Included courses were relapsing-remitting and secondary progressive multiple sclerosis; progressive-relapsing multiple sclerosis was also included.

The TCR beta cDNA libraries carried unique molecular identifiers. The T cell input of about 0.9 to 10 million gave a few hundred thousand cDNA molecules. Each CDR3 protein is one row after TCRdb ran MiXCR on the PCR reads. The sample holds 350,000 to 450,000 distinct CDR3 sequences, less than 40% seen once. General study findings and limits: Among multiple sclerosis patients, normalized Chao1 diversity was significantly below that of controls. By F measure, samples from a shared preparation batch strongly co-clustered. Four or five TRBV segments, including TRBV5-6, TRBV5-1 and TRBV20-1, were more frequent in patients than controls.

The CDR3 loop spans 15 amino acids. The germline gives CDR1 SGHDT, CDR2 YYEEEE. Trimming at V came to 2 bases and at J to 2 bases, leaving 3 bases not matched to a gene. The receptor comes from a girl between 10 and 17 years old with multiple sclerosis. Specimen: blood. J is TRBJ2-1 and V is TRBV5-6; 8 nucleotides line up with TRBD2. The CDR3 loop reads CASSLLAVTYNEQFF. The DNA for the CDR3 is TGTGCCAGCAGCTTACTAGCGGTCACCTACAATGAGCAGTTCTTC.